The 4 T cell receptor beta chains listed next were all sequenced from one sample in a study of post-analysis software for immune sequencing data. General study findings and limits: Patients had higher frequencies than controls of roughly five TRBV segments, including TRBV5-6, TRBV5-1 and TRBV20-1.

The antigens for these receptors are not known. Unique molecular identifiers were present in the TCR beta cDNA libraries. From the PCR reads, TCRdb called clonotypes with MiXCR, one entry per CDR3 protein. The data hold 350,000 to 500,000 distinct CDR3 sequences, with roughly 38% observed a single time. Sequenced: blood. These receptors came from a girl aged 2 to 10 with multiple sclerosis.

The rearrangement links TRBV7-2 to TRBJ2-2, with TRBD2 as a possible D gene (5 bases). Trimming cost V 3 bases and J 5 bases, with 13 bases left between them. CDR3 size: 15 residues. The germline V gene has CDR1 SGHTA and CDR2 FQGNSA. This CDR3 reads CASSFSGGWTGELFF. The CDR3 DNA is TGTGCCAGCAGCTTTTCAGGCGGGTGGACCGGGGAGCTGTTTTTT.

The chain combines TRBV24-1 with TRBJ1-1; D call uncertain. Germline V lookup: CDR1 KGHDR, CDR2 SFDVKD. The CDR3 covers 13 residues. Trimming left V 12 bases short and J 1 base short, with 14 bases between. In DNA, the CDR3 is TGTGCCGCCAATGAGCGGGAGAACACTGAAGCTTTCTTT. Encoded protein: CAANERENTEAFF.

J is TRBJ2-3 and V is TRBV7-9; 10 bases agree with TRBD2. CDR1 is SEHNR and CDR2 is FQNEAQ in the germline V gene (reference sequence). V was pared by 5 bases and J by 2 bases, with 13 bases of the junction left unmatched. This CDR3 has 18 amino acids. The chain's CDR3 is CASSPNPLSGRATDTQYF. CDR3 DNA: TGTGCCAGCAGCCCAAACCCCCTCAGCGGGAGGGCCACAGATACGCAGTATTTT.

The chain couples TRBV7-2 to TRBJ2-5, with D tentatively TRBD1 or TRBD2 (6 bases each). The CDR3 length is 16 residues. V lost 1 base and J lost 2, with 14 bases in between. Germline loops: CDR1 SGHTA, CDR2 FQGNSA. CDR3 loop: CASSLELGGGQETQYF. As DNA, the CDR3 is TGTGCCAGCAGCTTAGAACTAGGAGGGGGTCAAGAGACCCAGTACTTC.